This T cell receptor beta chain was sequenced for a study of T-cell reconstitution after alpha-beta-depleted transplantation in children (dated by TCRdb to about 2016). Describing the broader study: Using TCR repertoire profiling, the study followed T-cell immune reconstitution in a quantitative way in children after TCRalphabeta/CD19-depleted allogeneic hematopoietic cell transplantation.

From the cysteine up to the phenylalanine, the CDR3 has a length of 13 residues. The read is trimmed to its CDR3 DNA, 39 bases read in frame from base 1. V is clipped by 1 base and J by 8 bases, and the sequence between their germline boundaries is 11 bases long. Library preparation employed PCR. Reads for this sample came from an Illumina HiSeq 2500. TCR libraries were prepared with molecular barcoding, using unique molecular identifiers to normalize TCRbeta repertoire quantification. The public sequencing data were trimmed at Q25 with fastp and processed into clonotypes with MiXCR by TCRdb, which kept only in-frame beta chains. Here each entry gathers all rows of one CDR3 protein and keeps the most common genes and DNA. This sample gives some 500,000 distinct CDR3 sequences in total; roughly 18% of them show up just once. Clones ranked in the top ten supply roughly 3.3% of the sample. This clonotype was detected only a few times. Its target antigen remains unknown. No base quality information exists; no much larger clone differs at one position.

This sample comprised PBMCs from the stem cell graft donor, obtained from the stem cell graft. This sequence uses TRBV12-3 or TRBV12-4 and TRBJ2-5, with no D gene named confidently. The sequence derives from a human donor who donated a stem cell graft to a child with acute lymphoblastic leukemia. The DNA sequence is TGTGCCAGCAGTTTAGACAGCCAACGAACCCAGTACTTC. This codes for CASSLDSQRTQYF.